This TCR beta chain was identified during a study of identical twins. No donor was unhealthy or non-Caucasian. One entry per CDR3 protein results from TCRdb running MiXCR on the 5' RACE reads. The table includes 1.5 million to 2 million distinct CDR3 sequences, about 31% detected once. Whole-study results and caveats: Abundant cord blood beta clonotypes carried fewer insertions; memory repertoires showed none. Partial confounding of zero-insertion analyses by invariant MAIT and iNKT cells was possible. Weaker excess twin sharing was seen among beta out-of-frame sequences.

On this clonotype itself: Its matching antigen is unknown.

Trimming took 1 base from V and 9 from J; bases not matched to a gene: 23. This CDR3 has 19 residues. Germline loops: CDR1 SQVTM, CDR2 ANQGSEA. This chain links TRBV29-1 with TRBJ2-1; the match to TRBD1 covers 8 bases. This clonotype was sampled from a newborn girl in good health. Sequencing input: cord blood. The CDR3 nucleotides are TGCAGCGTTGAAGGGCCTCAGGGACAGGCGCCTCTGGCTGGGTTTGAGCAGTTCTTC. This codes for CSVEGPQGQAPLAGFEQFF.